Following are 26 T cell receptor beta chains from one sample sequenced in a study of T cell repertoires in cytomegalovirus infection. TCRdb redid the calling of the reads with MiXCR, one entry per CDR3 protein. The sample consists of hundreds of thousands of distinct CDR3 sequences, around 24% of them appearing once. Sample: CD8+ T cells from PBMCs. All receptors come from a human donor in good health (CMV status not recorded). Some clones in this sample may be carry-over from other donors' samples.

This clonotype was picked up many times. The rearrangement links TRBV14 to TRBJ1-4, with no clear D. The V end was cut by 1 base, the J end by 7 bases, with 13 bases between. The CDR3 loop spans 15 amino acids. Looked up from germline, CDR1 is SGHDN and CDR2 is FVKESK. The CDR3: CASSQGSGIIEKLFF. The DNA for the CDR3 is TGTGCCAGCAGCCAAGGGTCCGGCATAATTGAAAAACTGTTTTTT.

This clonotype was seen only a few times. This chain uses TRBV19 with TRBJ1-5, with D tentatively TRBD1 (5 bases). This CDR3 has 15 amino acids. The germline V gene has CDR1 LNHDA and CDR2 SQIVND (reference sequence). The ends were cut back, 3 bases at V and 0 bases at J, with 9 bases in the middle. The CDR3 loop is CASSIRQISNQPQHF. Here the CDR3 DNA reads TGTGCCAGTAGTATTAGACAGATTAGCAATCAGCCCCAGCATTTT.

This clonotype turned up a few times. The J gene is TRBJ2-5, the V gene TRBV19, with D possibly being TRBD2 (6 bases). Trimming shortened V by 0 bases and J by 5 bases, and 10 bases separated the two germline ends. CDR1 is LNHDA and CDR2 is SQIVND in the germline V gene (reference sequence). This CDR3 contains 14 residues. The CDR3 DNA reads TGTGCCAGTAGTATAGATCTAGCGATGGAGACCCAGTACTTC. Translated, it gives CASSIDLAMETQYF.

This clonotype was seen at least ten times. This chain joins TRBV6-1 and TRBJ2-1, with TRBD1 matching over 9 bases. CDR3 length: 15 amino acids. V lost 2 bases, J lost 3 bases, and 2 bases stayed unmatched. Per the germline V gene, CDR1 is MNHNS and CDR2 is SASEGT. The CDR3 DNA reads TGTGCCAGCAGTGAACCGGACAGGGGCTACAATGAGCAGTTCTTC. Encoded protein: CASSEPDRGYNEQFF.

This clonotype occurred a few times. V usage is TRBV5-1 and J usage is TRBJ1-1; the D gene is possibly TRBD1 (5 bases). The CDR3 extends over 13 amino acids. Germline V lookup: CDR1 SGHRS, CDR2 YFSETQ. Between the trimmed V and J ends, which lost 0 bases and 6 bases, there was a span of 9 bases. The CDR3 protein is CASSLVTGAEAFF. In DNA form, the CDR3 reads TGCGCCAGCAGCTTGGTAACAGGTGCTGAAGCTTTCTTT.

This clonotype appeared many times. This chain joins TRBV28 and TRBJ1-5; D remains unclear. The V end lost 8 bases, the J end lost 2 bases, and 10 bases lay between the germline ends. The CDR3 runs to 13 residues. The germline V gene has CDR1 MDHEN and CDR2 SYDVKM. DNA for the CDR3: TGTGCCAGCGTCCTTTCGGGCAATCAGCCCCAGCATTTT. Encoded protein: CASVLSGNQPQHF. Supplemented by reference TRBV28 and TRBJ1-5, the full variable domain reads DVKVTQSSRYLVKRTGEKVFLECVQDMDHENMFWYRQDPGLGLRLIYFSYDVKMKEKGDIPEGYSVSREKKERFSLILESASTNQTSMYLCASVLSGNQPQHFGDGTRLSIL.

This clonotype was detected a few times. The chain couples TRBV28 to TRBJ2-7; 10 bases line up with TRBD1. V trimming: 1 base; J trimming: 3 bases; junction bases outside the gene matches: 9. CDR1 MDHEN and CDR2 SYDVKM come from the germline V gene. This CDR3 is 17 amino acids long. CDR3 DNA: TGTGCCAGCAGTTTATCAGGTTGGACAGGGGGTTACTACGAGCAGTACGTC. As protein: CASSLSGWTGGYYEQYV.

This rearrangement joins TRBV15 to TRBJ2-7; tentative D call: TRBD2 (7 bases). The germline gives CDR1 LNHNV, CDR2 YYDKDF (reference sequence). The V end lost 8 bases, the J end lost 3 bases, and 17 bases lay between the germline ends. The CDR3 loop spans 14 amino acids. The CDR3 region is CATAPGGGGYEQYV. Here the CDR3 DNA reads TGTGCCACCGCCCCGGGGGGAGGGGGCTACGAGCAGTACGTC.

This clonotype occurred a few times. V gene TRBV7-9 combines with J gene TRBJ2-7; D is uncertain. The ends were cut back, 4 bases at V and 6 bases at J, with 7 bases in the middle. Germline V gives CDR1 SEHNR, CDR2 FQNEAQ (reference sequence). The CDR3 contains 11 residues. CDR3 coding DNA: TGTGCCAGCAGCTCGGGCCTCGAGCAGTACGTC. It encodes CASSSGLEQYV.

Of note for this clonotype: Given a much more abundant clone one base away, this may be a read error. The chain couples TRBV5-6 to TRBJ1-5; no firm D call. From germline, CDR1 is SGHDT and CDR2 YYEEEE. The CDR3 is 12 amino acids. The CDR3 sequence: CVSSSSDQPQHF. The CDR3, as DNA: TGTGTCAGCAGCTCATCAGATCAGCCCCAGCATTTT.

The V and J genes are TRBV25-1 and TRBJ2-1, with 11 positions matching TRBD2. The CDR3 consists of 18 residues. Unmatched junction bases numbered 7, after V lost 0 bases and J lost 3 bases. Germline V gene data show CDR1 as MGHDK and CDR2 as SYGVNS. The CDR3 loop reads CASSEYFRGLADYNEQFF. The CDR3 DNA is TGTGCCAGCAGTGAATATTTTAGGGGACTAGCGGACTACAATGAGCAGTTCTTC.

This clonotype was recorded at least ten times. This chain uses TRBV7-2 with TRBJ2-1; 13 bases line up with TRBD2. V was clipped by 5 bases and J by 9 bases; unmatched bases: 16. The CDR3 contains 18 residues. Germline-derived CDR1 and CDR2 are SGHTA and FQGNSA. The DNA of the CDR3 is TGTGCCAGCAGCCCGTCCCTACTACTAGCGGGGGGGCAGGGTGAGCAGTTCTTC. Its protein is CASSPSLLLAGGQGEQFF.

This clonotype was detected many times. The J gene is TRBJ2-7, the V gene TRBV6-6, with 12 bases fitting TRBD2. The germline V gene encodes CDR1 MNHNY and CDR2 SVGAGI (reference sequence). The CDR3 has 16 residues. Trimming took 5 bases from V and 2 from J; bases not matched to a gene: 7. Here the CDR3 reads CASSTWTSGATYEQYV. The CDR3 DNA reads TGTGCCAGCAGTACCTGGACTAGCGGGGCCACCTACGAGCAGTACGTC.

The J gene is TRBJ1-2, the V gene TRBV27, with 8 positions matching TRBD1. This CDR3 contains 13 residues. In germline, CDR1 is MNHEY, CDR2 SMNVEV (reference sequence). With V trimmed by 7 bases and J by 3 bases, 4 bases remained unmatched. The CDR3 region has the DNA TGTGCCAGCACCAAGACAGGGGACTATGGCTACACCTTC. Encoded protein: CASTKTGDYGYTF.

In nucleotides, the CDR3 is TGCAGTTCGGACACCAACTATGGCTACACCTTC. It is translated as CSSDTNYGYTF. V usage is TRBV20-1 and J usage is TRBJ1-2; D might be TRBD1 (5 bases). With 8 bases removed from V and 2 bases from J, the gap between germline ends came to 9 bases. The germline CDR1 and CDR2 sequences are DFQATT and SNEGSKA (reference sequence). This CDR3 spans 11 amino acids.

In its sample, this clonotype was seen a few times. This rearrangement joins TRBV6-2 or TRBV6-3 to TRBJ1-1; D unclear. V lost 2 bases to trimming and J lost 4 bases, with 17 bases between them. This CDR3 contains 16 residues. Germline lookup yields CDR1 MNHEY and CDR2 SVGEGT. The chain's CDR3 is CASSYLGPRGFTEAFF. The CDR3 bases are TGTGCCAGCAGTTACCTAGGACCTCGGGGTTTCACTGAAGCTTTCTTT.

CDR3: CSVIQTGGVSYNEQFF. In DNA form, the CDR3 reads TGCAGTGTCATCCAAACGGGGGGGGTTTCCTACAATGAGCAGTTCTTC. The rearrangement uses TRBV20-1 and TRBJ2-1, with 8 positions matching TRBD2. Germline loops: CDR1 DFQATT, CDR2 SNEGSKA (reference sequence). The CDR3 contains 16 residues. V was clipped by 7 bases and J by 1 base; unmatched bases: 12.

The rearrangement links TRBV18 to TRBJ2-7; TRBD1 matches at 9 bases. V was clipped by 1 base and J by 1 base; unmatched bases: 5. The CDR3 consists of 16 residues. Looked up from germline, CDR1 is KGHSH and CDR2 is LQKENI. The CDR3 DNA follows: TGTGCCAGCTCACCACGGGACAGGGTGGGATCCTACGAGCAGTACTTC. It specifies CASSPRDRVGSYEQYF.

V usage is TRBV11-2 and J usage is TRBJ1-1; 9 nucleotides align to TRBD1. The V gene end was trimmed by 5 bases and the J gene end by 5 bases; junction bases not matched to a gene: 12. Germline CDR1 reads SGHAT; CDR2 reads FQNNGV. The CDR3 totals 16 residues. The CDR3 sequence: CASSHSSGTGRTEAFF. In DNA form, the CDR3 reads TGTGCCAGCAGCCATTCCTCCGGGACAGGGCGGACTGAAGCTTTCTTT.

The rearrangement links TRBV7-9 to TRBJ1-2; 11 bases agree with TRBD1. Germline V gives CDR1 SEHNR, CDR2 FQNEAQ (reference sequence). The CDR3 is 16 amino acids. Trimming at V came to 8 bases and at J to 6 bases, leaving 14 bases not matched to a gene. Here the CDR3 DNA reads TGTGCCAGCCGAGCTCCGGGACAGGGGGGCCATAATGGCTACACCTTC. This translates into CASRAPGQGGHNGYTF.

This clonotype was seen many times. V is TRBV7-2 and J is TRBJ1-2; 11 bases are a match to TRBD1. There are 15 residues in the CDR3. V lost 2 bases to trimming and J lost 7 bases; unmatched junction nucleotides: 6. CDR1 is SGHTA, CDR2 FQGNSA, per germline. CDR3 loop: CASSLTGQGALGYTF. As DNA, the CDR3 is TGTGCCAGCAGCTTAACCGGACAGGGGGCGCTTGGCTACACCTTC. The full variable domain, in which reference TRBV7-2 and TRBJ1-2 provide the parts outside the CDR3, is GAGVSQSPSNKVTEKGKDVELRCDPISGHTALYWYRQSLGQGLEFLIYFQGNSAPDKSGLPSDRFSAERTGGSVSTLTIQRTQQEDSAVYLCASSLTGQGALGYTFGSGTRLTVV.

This sequence joins TRBV6-5 and TRBJ1-2; D not certain. CDR3 length equals 15 residues. Per germline, CDR1 MNHEY and CDR2 SVGAGI. V lost 8 bases and J lost 8, with 24 bases in between. The CDR3 DNA reads as TGTGCCAGCCGAAACCTACGTTATCCTGAGATGGGCTACACCTTC. Amino acids: CASRNLRYPEMGYTF.

There are a few counts of this clonotype. This chain uses TRBV10-2 with TRBJ1-2; D uncertain. Trimming shortened V by 2 bases and J by 7 bases, and 14 bases separated the two germline ends. The CDR3 totals 14 residues. Germline V lookup: CDR1 WSHSY, CDR2 SAAADI. The CDR3 DNA reads TGCGCCAGCAGTGAGATGAAAGTTGGTGGTGGCTACACCTTC. It specifies CASSEMKVGGGYTF.

The chain is built from TRBV5-5 and TRBJ2-2; no firm D call. The CDR3 totals 16 residues. V was shortened by 4 bases and J by 2 bases, with 15 bases between the two germline ends. CDR1 is SGHKS, CDR2 YYEKEE, per germline (reference sequence). CDR3 residues: CASSHHNSRNTGELFF. The CDR3 nucleotides read TGTGCCAGCAGCCACCACAACTCGCGCAACACCGGGGAGCTGTTTTTT.

This clonotype was detected many times. This chain uses TRBV7-2 with TRBJ2-5, with 11 bases lining up with TRBD2. Trimming removed 3 bases from V and 3 bases from J; junction bases left unmatched: 12. From germline, CDR1 is SGHTA and CDR2 FQGNSA. This CDR3 is built from 18 residues. In DNA, the CDR3 is TGTGCCAGCAGCTTCCGACCCCTCCGACTAGCGGGGAAAGAGACCCAGTACTTC. Translating it yields CASSFRPLRLAGKETQYF.

This clonotype showed up many times. The chain employs TRBV20-1 and TRBJ2-1, with 9 bases aligning to TRBD1. Trimming removed 5 bases from V and 4 bases from J; junction bases left unmatched: 12. The CDR3 sequence is 16 residues long. Looked up from germline, CDR1 is DFQATT and CDR2 is SNEGSKA (reference sequence). DNA for the CDR3: TGCAGTGCTGTACAACCGGGACAGGGTCAATACAATGAGCAGTTCTTC. It specifies CSAVQPGQGQYNEQFF.